Each of the 9 T cell receptor beta chains below was sequenced from the same sample in a study of cytomegalovirus exposure and HLA in healthy donors. Here immunoSEQ multiplex PCR was the method, and the copy in TCRdb shows in-frame clones only, minus some. The top ten clones hold 1.3% of a sample with fewer than 85,000 clones, approximately 96% of them seen once. Sequenced material: PBMCs. The receptors originated from a woman aged 18-29 years in good health and CMV-seronegative.

The chain joins TRBV2 to TRBJ2-1, with 8 positions matching TRBD2. V lost 2 bases, J lost 4 bases, and 4 bases stayed unmatched. The CDR3 covers 15 residues. Germline V gene lookup returns CDR1 SNHLY and CDR2 FYNNEI. In DNA form, the CDR3 reads TGTGCCAGCAGTGAAAGCGGGGGACCTTACAATGAGCAGTTCTTC. Its translation is CASSESGGPYNEQFF.

This clone occurred once. This sequence joins TRBV13 and TRBJ2-1, with TRBD2 identical over 7 bases. J lost 1 base, V lost 0 bases, and 0 bases had no gene match. Germline loops: CDR1 PRHDT, CDR2 FYEKMQ (reference sequence). The CDR3 contains 15 residues. Here the CDR3 DNA reads TGTGCCAGCAGCTTAGGTAGCGGGTCCTACAATGAGCAGTTCTTC. Amino acids: CASSLGSGSYNEQFF.

CDR3 in amino acids: CASSPRRQDNEQFF. DNA of the CDR3: TGTGCCAGCTCACCACGAAGACAGGACAATGAGCAGTTCTTC. V and J are TRBV18 and TRBJ2-1, with a tentative D call TRBD1 (6 bases). Looked up from germline, CDR1 is KGHSH and CDR2 is LQKENI. Trimming took 1 base from V and 5 from J, leaving 9 bases between them. CDR3 size: 14 residues.

This chain joins TRBV5-1 and TRBJ1-1, with 7 bases fitting TRBD1. There are 13 residues in the CDR3. V dropped 3 bases and J dropped 3; count of bases not matched to a gene: 2. Looked up from germline, CDR1 is SGHRS and CDR2 is YFSETQ. The DNA of the CDR3 is TGCGCCAGCAGCTGGGACAGCCACACTGAAGCTTTCTTT. Its protein is CASSWDSHTEAFF. Based on the CDR3 plus reference TRBV5-1 and TRBJ1-1, the full variable domain is KAGVTQTPRYLIKTRGQQVTLSCSPISGHRSVSWYQQTPGQGLQFLFEYFSETQRNKGNFPGRFSGRQFSNSRSEMNVSTLELGDSALYLCASSWDSHTEAFFGQGTRLTVV.

The V call is TRBV4-1, the J call TRBJ1-1; D ambiguous. The CDR3 is 14 amino acids. V was shortened by 2 bases and J by 9 bases, with 16 bases between the two germline ends. Germline assignment: CDR1 MGHRA and CDR2 YSYEKL. This CDR3 is CASSQHVGVEQAFF. The DNA for the CDR3 is TGCGCCAGCAGCCAACACGTCGGGGTGGAACAAGCTTTCTTT.

The V and J genes are TRBV29-1 and TRBJ2-1; no definite D call. The germline gives CDR1 SQVTM, CDR2 ANQGSEA. The CDR3 loop spans 11 amino acids. V was cut by 4 bases and J by 3 bases, with 4 bases left in between. The CDR3 nucleotides read TGCAGCGTTGTAATCTACAATGAGCAGTTCTTC. Protein product: CSVVIYNEQFF.

The J gene is TRBJ1-1, the V gene TRBV13; the D is unclear. Trimming cost V 5 bases and J 10 bases, with 14 bases left between them. CDR3 length: 12 residues. Germline V gene sequence: CDR1 PRHDT, CDR2 FYEKMQ (reference sequence). CDR3 loop: CASSIDPIGAFF. In DNA, the CDR3 is TGTGCCAGCAGCATAGACCCCATCGGAGCTTTCTTT.

This clone was picked up one time. The chain employs TRBV19 and TRBJ2-3; 10 nucleotides align to TRBD2. Germline values: CDR1 LNHDA, CDR2 SQIVND (reference sequence). V trimming: 6 bases; J trimming: 8 bases; junction bases outside the gene matches: 11. The length of the CDR3 is 15 residues. CDR3 protein: CASRLVLAGVGTQYF. In nucleotides, the CDR3 is TGTGCCAGTAGGTTAGTCCTAGCGGGAGTTGGTACGCAGTATTTT. Full variable domain (rest looked up from reference TRBV19 and TRBJ2-3): DGGITQSPKYLFRKEGQNVTLSCEQNLNHDAMYWYRQDPGQGLRLIYYSQIVNDFQKGDIAEGYSVSREKKESFPLTVTSAQKNPTAFYLCASRLVLAGVGTQYFGPGTRLTVL.

The genes are TRBV10-3 and TRBJ2-1; 8 bases fit TRBD2. Per germline, CDR1 ENHRY and CDR2 SYGVKD. The V segment lost 8 bases and the J segment 1 base; nucleotides outside the gene matches: 7. The CDR3 contains 15 residues. The CDR3 here is CAIGGSSGSYNEQFF. The CDR3 DNA follows: TGTGCCATCGGGGGTTCTAGCGGGTCCTACAATGAGCAGTTCTTC.